Detailed here is one T cell receptor beta chain. Antigen unknown. This sequence may be a read error, since a much larger clone differs from it by one base. This entry belongs to a study of blood T cells in healthy people across ages. PCR was performed a second time for 7 to 11 cycles using a sample-barcoded 5' primer and a J-beta primer mix. TCRdb called the 5' RACE reads again in MiXCR, with one record for every CDR3 protein. The data contain about 650,000 distinct CDR3 sequences, about 34% of them singletons. Broader study findings: Both naive CD4+ cell counts and diversity were greater in long-lived donors than in aged donors.

Per germline, CDR1 LNHDA and CDR2 SQIVND (reference sequence). The CDR3 runs 17 residues. V usage is TRBV19 and J usage is TRBJ2-5, with 15 bases matching TRBD2. The sequencing input was blood. The sequence was collected from an elderly woman in good health. In DNA, the CDR3 is TGTACCAGTAGTACGGGACTAGCGGGGGGTTCGCAAGAGACCCAGTACTTC. Translating gives CTSSTGLAGGSQETQYF.